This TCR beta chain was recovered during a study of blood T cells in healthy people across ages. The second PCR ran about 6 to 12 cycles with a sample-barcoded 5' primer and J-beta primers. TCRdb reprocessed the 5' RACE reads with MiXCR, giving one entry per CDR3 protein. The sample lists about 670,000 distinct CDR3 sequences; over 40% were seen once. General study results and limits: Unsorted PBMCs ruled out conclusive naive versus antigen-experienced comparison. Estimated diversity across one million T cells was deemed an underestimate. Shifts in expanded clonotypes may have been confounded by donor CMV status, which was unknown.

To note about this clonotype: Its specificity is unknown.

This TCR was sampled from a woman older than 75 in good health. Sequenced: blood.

The CDR3 loop is CANARVLGNEQFF. The CDR3, as DNA: TGTGCCAACGCCCGAGTGCTGGGCAATGAGCAGTTCTTC. The genes are TRBV12-3 or TRBV12-4 and TRBJ2-1; no clear D gene. This CDR3 is 13 amino acids long. V lost 10 bases to trimming and J lost 6 bases, with 16 bases between them.